This TCR beta chain emerged from a study of blood T cells in healthy people across ages. Sample-barcoded 5' priming and a J-beta primer mix drove a second PCR of 7 to 11 cycles. TCRdb recomputed calls from the 5' RACE reads with MiXCR, one row per CDR3 protein. The table has fewer than 1 million distinct CDR3 sequences, around two fifths seen once; the top ten hold around 18%. V lost 5 bases, J lost 1 base, and 14 bases lay in between. This CDR3 has 15 amino acids. Only one count was recorded for this clonotype. The sequence derives from a man aged 55 to 70 in good health. Input material: blood. V usage is TRBV12-3 or TRBV12-4 and J usage is TRBJ1-1, with D unresolved. CDR3 nucleotide sequence: TGTGCCAGCAGTCCACGGGGAAGCAGGAACACTGAAGCTTTCTTT. This sequence encodes CASSPRGSRNTEAFF.